A selection of T cell receptor beta chains follows, all from one sample in a study of blood T cell repertoires in COVID-19. The repertoire was sequenced with immunoSEQ multiplex PCR; TCRdb's copy has only in-frame clones and lacks some. The data hold fewer than 200,000 clones, with roughly 80% observed a single time. The sequenced sample was peripheral blood. These receptors all stem from a woman in her 70s with COVID-19, enrolled during active disease. CDR3s include the opening cysteine and the closing phenylalanine or tryptophan. The D gene is left open where the match is weak. Size is stated for part of the rows, as once, few or many counts, or as a class when the clone is expanded.

D gene,J gene,clone size,V gene,CDR3 protein,CDR3 DNA
TRBD2,TRBJ2-1,.,TRBV28,CASSLSSGRANEQFF,TGTGCCAGCAGTCTGAGTAGCGGGAGGGCCAATGAGCAGTTCTTC
TRBD2,TRBJ2-1,.,TRBV15,CATSRRTSGTYNEQFF,TGTGCCACCAGCAGAAGGACTAGCGGGACCTACAATGAGCAGTTCTTC
TRBD1,TRBJ1-2,.,TRBV7-9,CASSSGTGANGYTF,TGTGCCAGCAGCTCCGGCACAGGGGCAAATGGCTACACCTTC
.,TRBJ1-6,.,TRBV15,CATSQTGLNSPLHF,TGTGCCACCAGCCAAACAGGGCTGAATTCACCCCTCCACTTT
TRBD1,TRBJ2-5,.,TRBV9,CASSVGDRKETQYF,TGTGCCAGCAGCGTAGGGGACAGAAAAGAGACCCAGTACTTC
.,TRBJ1-2,.,TRBV5-4,CASTRRDGLDGYTF,TGTGCCAGCACCCGGAGGGATGGGCTCGATGGCTACACCTTC
.,TRBJ2-2,.,TRBV24-1,CATSDLRESRGELFF,TGTGCCACCAGTGATCTCAGGGAATCGCGCGGGGAGCTGTTTTTT
.,TRBJ1-2,few,TRBV4-1,CASSQDEIPSGPYGYTF,TGCGCCAGCAGCCAAGATGAAATACCCTCTGGGCCCTATGGCTACACCTTC
.,TRBJ2-1,.,TRBV7-2,CASSLGSSYNEQFF,TGTGCCAGCAGCTTAGGGAGCTCCTACAATGAGCAGTTCTTC
.,TRBJ2-7,.,TRBV3-1/TRBV3-2,CASSQATGREQYF,TGTGCCAGCAGCCAAGCCACAGGGCGAGAGCAGTACTTC
.,TRBJ2-5,.,TRBV7-2,CASSFGQQETQYF,TGTGCCAGCAGCTTTGGTCAGCAAGAGACCCAGTACTTC
TRBD1,TRBJ1-1,.,TRBV5-1,CASSPRDRTSFGTEAFF,TGCGCCAGCAGCCCCCGGGACAGAACATCATTTGGCACTGAAGCTTTCTTT
TRBD1,TRBJ2-1,.,TRBV2,CASSRSGQTNEQFF,TGTGCCAGCAGTAGATCGGGACAGACGAATGAGCAGTTCTTC